The clone carrying this TCR beta chain appeared once. Its specificity is not known. These data come from a study of post-analysis software for immune sequencing data. General observations from the study: When patients were compared with controls, about five TRBV segments were more frequent, TRBV5-6, TRBV5-1 and TRBV20-1 among them. Compared with controls, patients showed significantly lower normalized Chao1 diversity.

Germline V gene sequence: CDR1 SNHLY, CDR2 FYNNEI. J gave up 5 bases and V 6 bases, and 13 bases lay outside the gene matches. CDR3 length equals 16 residues. TCR beta cDNA libraries had unique molecular identifiers. MiXCR was run by TCRdb on the PCR reads, yielding one entry per CDR3 protein. This table holds hundreds of thousands of distinct CDR3 sequences, about 60% found once. This TCR was recovered from a girl aged 2 to 9 with multiple sclerosis. The chain carries TRBV2 and TRBJ2-3, with 8 positions matching TRBD2. Source material: blood. DNA of the CDR3: TGTGCCAGCAGCCTCCTAACGGGAGGGCCGTTAGATACGCAGTATTTT. As protein: CASSLLTGGPLDTQYF. The full variable domain, completed using reference TRBV2 and TRBJ2-3, is EPEVTQTPSHQVTQMGQEVILRCVPISNHLYFYWYRQILGQKVEFLVSFYNNEISEKSEIFDDQFSVERPDGSNFTLKIRSTKLEDSAMYFCASSLLTGGPLDTQYFGPGTRLTVL.